This T cell receptor (beta chain) was captured by sequencing in a study of T cells after yellow fever vaccination. By proportion, this clonotype is medium-sized. TCRdb fed the 5' RACE reads into MiXCR, producing one record per CDR3 protein. This sample has about 14,000 distinct CDR3 sequences; 7.3% occur once, and the top ten carry roughly 1.5%. Germline lookup yields CDR1 SGHRS and CDR2 YFSETQ. J lost 4 bases, V lost 7 bases, and 14 bases had no gene match. The CDR3 spans 15 residues. The TCR comes from a young man who received the YFV17D yellow fever vaccine. The rearrangement links TRBV5-1 to TRBJ2-7, with TRBD1 identical over 7 bases. The sequenced sample was PBMCs, either bulk or a sorted T-cell subset (CD4+, CD8+, memory, or dextramer-sorted; not recorded which), obtained on the day of the yellow fever booster vaccination. CDR3 sequence (DNA): TGCGCCAGCGCCGCTCAGGCAGGGGGTTTGTACGAGCAGTACTTC. Protein product: CASAAQAGGLYEQYF.